One sample yielded the 29 T cell receptor beta chains listed below, sequenced in a study of neoadjuvant anti-PD-1 for oral cavity cancer. The sample's time point: after neoadjuvant nivolumab, at surgical resection. TCRdb's table, derived via immunoSEQ multiplex PCR, lists solely in-frame clones and lacks some. The table shows 15,000 or so clones, with around 70% occurring only once. Specimen: PBMCs, collected after nivolumab (anti-PD-1) treatment. The receptors originated from a person aged 35-79 years with oral cavity squamous cell carcinoma.

This chain links TRBV6-6 with TRBJ2-5; 7 positions match TRBD1. V gave up 4 bases and J gave up 2 bases; unmatched junction bases: 4. The CDR3 loop spans 14 amino acids. Germline assignment: CDR1 MNHNY and CDR2 SVGAGI (reference sequence). Here the CDR3 reads CASSWGQSQETQYF. The CDR3 DNA reads TGTGCCAGCAGTTGGGGACAGTCTCAAGAGACCCAGTACTTC.

The V gene is TRBV9, the J gene TRBJ2-1; TRBD2 aligns across 7 bases. The V and J ends lost 0 bases and 5 bases, in that order; junction bases with no gene match: 2. The CDR3 sequence is 14 residues long. CDR1 and CDR2 (germline): SGDLS, YYNGEE. The CDR3 DNA is TGTGCCAGCAGCGTAGCGGGAGGCAACAATGAGCAGTTCTTC. It yields the protein CASSVAGGNNEQFF.

The chain has TRBV5-4 and TRBJ2-7; D may match TRBD1 or TRBD2 (5 bases each). Germline assignment: CDR1 SGHNT and CDR2 YYREEE (reference sequence). V was trimmed by 3 bases and J by 0 bases, leaving 13 bases between them. This CDR3 has 15 residues. The CDR3 reads CASSWPGRSSYEQYF. CDR3 nucleotide sequence: TGTGCCAGCAGCTGGCCGGGACGGTCCTCCTACGAGCAGTACTTC. Supplemented by reference TRBV5-4 and TRBJ2-7, the full variable domain reads ETGVTQSPTHLIKTRGQQVTLRCSSQSGHNTVSWYQQALGQGPQFIFQYYREEENGRGNFPPRFSGLQFPNYSSELNVNALELDDSALYLCASSWPGRSSYEQYFGPGTRLTVT.

V and J are TRBV7-9 and TRBJ1-1; 9 bases map to TRBD1. Trimming removed 6 bases from V and 1 base from J; junction bases left unmatched: 9. CDR3 size: 16 residues. Germline lookup yields CDR1 SEHNR and CDR2 FQNEAQ (reference sequence). This CDR3 is CASRFRDRASNTEAFF. Written as DNA, the CDR3 is TGTGCCAGCAGATTCCGGGACAGGGCTTCGAACACTGAAGCTTTCTTT. Filled out from reference TRBV7-9 and TRBJ1-1, the complete variable domain reads DTGVSQNPRHKITKRGQNVTFRCDPISEHNRLYWYRQTLGQGPEFLTYFQNEAQLEKSRLLSDRFSAERPKGSFSTLEIQRTEQGDSAMYLCASRFRDRASNTEAFFGQGTRLTVV.

This clone turned up a few times. The rearrangement links TRBV25-1 to TRBJ2-7; 9 positions match TRBD1. This CDR3 contains 14 residues. CDR1 and CDR2 (germline): MGHDK, SYGVNS. V was pared by 7 bases and J by 6 bases, with 10 bases of the junction left unmatched. CDR3 loop: CASTSGQGSSEQYF. The CDR3 DNA follows: TGTGCCAGCACCTCGGGACAGGGCTCTAGCGAGCAGTACTTC.

V usage is TRBV12-5 and J usage is TRBJ2-1; no definite D call. Trimming removed 3 bases from V and 9 bases from J, with 12 bases in between. The CDR3 contains 13 residues. Germline V gene lookup returns CDR1 LGHNT and CDR2 FRNRAP. The CDR3 reads CASGLGRRSEQFF. As DNA, the CDR3 is TGTGCTAGTGGTTTAGGCCGAAGAAGTGAGCAGTTCTTC. The full variable domain, its missing parts supplied by reference TRBV12-5 and TRBJ2-1, is DARVTQTPRHKVTEMGQEVTMRCQPILGHNTVFWYRQTMMQGLELLAYFRNRAPLDDSGMPKDRFSAEMPDATLATLKIQPSEPRDSAVYFCASGLGRRSEQFFGPGTRLTVL.

The chain employs TRBV7-9 and TRBJ2-1; 7 positions match TRBD2. CDR1 and CDR2 from the germline V gene are SEHNR and FQNEAQ (reference sequence). V dropped 5 bases and J dropped 2; count of bases not matched to a gene: 3. CDR3 length: 14 residues. CDR3 in amino acids: CASSLSGPYNEQFF. The CDR3 region has the DNA TGTGCCAGCAGCCTTAGCGGGCCCTACAATGAGCAGTTCTTC.

This clone appeared a single time. This rearrangement joins TRBV5-8 to TRBJ2-2; D is perhaps TRBD1 (6 bases). V dropped 0 bases and J dropped 0 bases, with 6 bases sitting between them. The germline CDR1 and CDR2 sequences are SGHTS and YDEGEE. The CDR3 consists of 15 residues. Here the CDR3 reads CASSLGTANTGELFF. CDR3 bases: TGTGCCAGCAGCTTGGGGACAGCGAACACCGGGGAGCTGTTTTTT.

The rearrangement links TRBV5-1 to TRBJ2-1, with 7 bases that match TRBD1. Germline V gene data show CDR1 as SGHRS and CDR2 as YFSETQ. The V and J ends lost 5 bases and 6 bases, in that order; junction bases with no gene match: 8. The CDR3 sequence is 14 residues long. The CDR3 spells CASRFQRQGNEQFF. In DNA form, the CDR3 reads TGCGCCAGCAGGTTCCAAAGACAGGGCAATGAGCAGTTCTTC.

In DNA, the CDR3 is TGCGCCAGCAGCCAACTCGACAGGGTCGATCAGCCCCAGCATTTT. Translating gives CASSQLDRVDQPQHF. The rearrangement links TRBV4-1 to TRBJ1-5; 7 nucleotides align to TRBD1. V dropped 2 bases and J dropped 5; count of bases not matched to a gene: 6. Germline V lookup: CDR1 MGHRA, CDR2 YSYEKL. The CDR3 is 15 amino acids.

The genes are TRBV5-1 and TRBJ2-5; TRBD1 is a possible D gene (6 bases). V shed 3 bases and J shed 0 bases, with 9 bases lying between them. The CDR3 extends over 14 amino acids. The germline V gene has CDR1 SGHRS and CDR2 YFSETQ. CDR3: CASSSGQYQETQYF. The CDR3 DNA reads TGCGCCAGCAGCTCCGGACAGTACCAAGAGACCCAGTACTTC.

The rearrangement uses TRBV7-9 and TRBJ2-7; the match to TRBD2 covers 10 bases. The CDR3 has 18 amino acids. Unmatched junction bases numbered 13, after V lost 2 bases and J lost 3 bases. CDR1 is SEHNR and CDR2 is FQNEAQ in the germline V gene (reference sequence). The CDR3 DNA is TGTGCCAGCAGCTTACTAGCGGGGGTCGGGACCGCCCTCTACGAGCAGTACTTC. Translating it yields CASSLLAGVGTALYEQYF.

The chain links TRBV9 to TRBJ2-1; maybe TRBD2 (7 bases). This CDR3 has 14 amino acids. V gave up 3 bases and J gave up 10 bases, with 17 bases separating them. Looked up from germline, CDR1 is SGDLS and CDR2 is YYNGEE. DNA for the CDR3: TGTGCCAGCAGCGCCCGGGGGCTAGCGGAAGAGCAGTTCTTC. Amino acids: CASSARGLAEEQFF.

This clone appeared a few times. The chain links TRBV19 to TRBJ1-5, with 10 nucleotides matching TRBD1. Germline V gene sequence: CDR1 LNHDA, CDR2 SQIVND (reference sequence). The CDR3 covers 16 residues. V lost 3 bases and J lost 9; bases outside the gene matches: 11. The chain's CDR3 is CASSINPGQGPRPQHF. DNA of the CDR3: TGTGCCAGTAGTATTAATCCGGGACAGGGGCCCCGGCCCCAGCATTTT.

The chain has TRBV19 and TRBJ1-2; D is uncertain. This CDR3 region has 14 residues. The V end lost 3 bases, the J end lost 7 bases, and 15 bases lay between the germline ends. Germline V CDR1 and CDR2: LNHDA, SQIVND (reference sequence). Here the CDR3 DNA reads TGTGCCAGTAGTATTAGAGAGGGCCTTGGTGGCTACACCTTC. It encodes CASSIREGLGGYTF.

A single count supports this clone. The chain has TRBV7-6 and TRBJ2-7; D not certain. This CDR3 is 14 amino acids long. Germline values: CDR1 SGHVS, CDR2 FNYEAQ. Trimming removed 1 base from V and 6 bases from J, with 13 bases in between. CDR3: CASSLVGSAGEQYF. In nucleotides, the CDR3 is TGTGCCAGCAGCTTAGTTGGTAGTGCAGGCGAGCAGTACTTC. The full variable domain, its missing parts supplied by reference TRBV7-6 and TRBJ2-7, is GAGVSQSPRYKVTKRGQDVALRCDPISGHVSLYWYRQALGQGPEFLTYFNYEAQQDKSGLPNDRFSAERPEGSISTLTIQRTEQRDSAMYRCASSLVGSAGEQYFGPGTRLTVT.

This chain links TRBV7-3 with TRBJ1-2; D gene unclear. The V end was cut by 5 bases, the J end by 2 bases, with 12 bases between. The germline CDR1 and CDR2 sequences are SGHTA and FQGTGA. This CDR3 spans 14 amino acids. The CDR3 here is CASSPSVGNYGYTF. In DNA form, the CDR3 reads TGTGCCAGCAGCCCTTCCGTGGGGAACTATGGCTACACCTTC.

J is TRBJ2-7 and V is TRBV29-1; D unresolved. Germline loops: CDR1 SQVTM, CDR2 ANQGSEA. The CDR3 length is 12 residues. V shed 5 bases and J shed 7 bases, with 15 bases lying between them. This CDR3 reads CSVLRDEREQYF. As DNA, the CDR3 is TGCAGCGTTCTTAGGGATGAAAGGGAGCAGTACTTC.

J is TRBJ1-1 and V is TRBV9; no clear D gene. Germline V gives CDR1 SGDLS, CDR2 YYNGEE. The V end lost 1 base, the J end lost 3 bases, and 7 bases lay between the germline ends. The CDR3 loop spans 13 amino acids. CDR3 coding DNA: TGTGCCAGCAGCGTATATGAGGACACTGAAGCTTTCTTT. This encodes CASSVYEDTEAFF.

V gene TRBV5-3 combines with J gene TRBJ1-1; TRBD1 matches at 7 bases. TRBV5-3 is filed as an ORF, its function uncertain. Trimming cost V 4 bases and J 3 bases; bases outside gene matches: 18. CDR3 length: 18 amino acids. The CDR3 sequence is CARSPATGVSARDTEAFF. The CDR3 DNA sequence: TGTGCCAGAAGCCCCGCCACAGGGGTCTCTGCGCGGGACACTGAAGCTTTCTTT.

This clone was picked up one time. This rearrangement joins TRBV29-1 to TRBJ1-1; the D gene is possibly TRBD1 (6 bases). Trimming left V 3 bases short and J 1 base short, with 18 bases between. CDR1 SQVTM and CDR2 ANQGSEA come from the germline V gene. The CDR3 contains 16 residues. CDR3 DNA: TGCAGCGTTGATGTAGGGACACCCATCTGGAACACTGAAGCTTTCTTT. Residues: CSVDVGTPIWNTEAFF.

The V gene is TRBV30, the J gene TRBJ1-4; possible D gene TRBD1, 6 bases. CDR1 is GTSNPN, CDR2 SVGIG, per germline (reference sequence). The length of the CDR3 is 14 residues. V lost 2 bases and J lost 7, with 14 bases in between. The CDR3 nucleotides are TGTGCCTGGAGTTCGGGGGGGCCGGGTGAAAAACTGTTTTTT. Its translation is CAWSSGGPGEKLFF.

This clone was seen just once. J is TRBJ2-7 and V is TRBV28, with TRBD2 identical over 7 bases. Trimming cost V 4 bases and J 3 bases; bases outside gene matches: 12. From germline, CDR1 is MDHEN and CDR2 SYDVKM. CDR3 size: 16 residues. The CDR3 bases are TGTGCCAGCAGTTCCGGGGGGAGACAATCCATCTACGAGCAGTACTTC. It specifies CASSSGGRQSIYEQYF.

The chain couples TRBV9 to TRBJ1-5; no definite D call. The CDR3 is 14 amino acids. V lost 3 bases, J lost 0 bases, and 7 bases lay in between. CDR1 and CDR2 from the germline V gene are SGDLS and YYNGEE. CDR3 DNA sequence: TGTGCCAGCAGCGGACGGGGTAGCAATCAGCCCCAGCATTTT. Translation: CASSGRGSNQPQHF.

This chain links TRBV9 with TRBJ2-3; no clear D gene. Trimming took off 0 bases at V and 5 bases at J, with 13 bases between the two ends. The CDR3 is made up of 15 amino acids. Germline V gene sequence: CDR1 SGDLS, CDR2 YYNGEE. CDR3 DNA sequence: TGTGCCAGCAGCGTAGAGGTCGGATGGGGAGATACGCAGTATTTT. Translating it yields CASSVEVGWGDTQYF.

The chain carries TRBV19 and TRBJ2-1; a weak D match, TRBD1 (7 bases). V was pared by 7 bases and J by 3 bases, with 16 bases between. CDR3 length: 15 amino acids. Germline V lookup: CDR1 LNHDA, CDR2 SQIVND (reference sequence). In DNA, the CDR3 is TGTGCCAGTACCCCAGGGGGGACAGACTACAATGAGCAGTTCTTC. Translating it yields CASTPGGTDYNEQFF.

The V and J genes are TRBV5-1 and TRBJ2-1; TRBD2 agrees at 10 bases. CDR1 is SGHRS and CDR2 is YFSETQ in the germline V gene. This CDR3 is built from 14 residues. J gave up 8 bases and V 1 base, and 3 bases lay outside the gene matches. The chain's CDR3 is CASSLTSGKDEQFF. CDR3 sequence (DNA): TGCGCCAGCAGCTTGACTAGCGGGAAAGATGAGCAGTTCTTC. The full variable domain, with the rest looked up from reference TRBV5-1 and TRBJ2-1, is KAGVTQTPRYLIKTRGQQVTLSCSPISGHRSVSWYQQTPGQGLQFLFEYFSETQRNKGNFPGRFSGRQFSNSRSEMNVSTLELGDSALYLCASSLTSGKDEQFFGPGTRLTVL.

This chain connects TRBV7-9 to TRBJ1-1; D is unresolved. Trimming removed 5 bases from V and 5 bases from J, with 15 bases in between. CDR1 and CDR2 (germline): SEHNR, FQNEAQ (reference sequence). This CDR3 contains 14 residues. CDR3 amino acids: CASSKDQPRTEAFF. CDR3 DNA sequence: TGTGCCAGCAGCAAGGACCAACCGAGGACTGAAGCTTTCTTT.

This chain uses TRBV5-1 with TRBJ2-3; maybe TRBD1 (6 bases). The V end was cut by 7 bases, the J end by 2 bases, with 14 bases between. The CDR3 has 14 residues. Germline CDR1 is SGHRS and CDR2 is YFSETQ. In DNA form, the CDR3 reads TGCGCCAGCCGGGACACCATCGCCACAGATACGCAGTATTTT. As protein: CASRDTIATDTQYF.